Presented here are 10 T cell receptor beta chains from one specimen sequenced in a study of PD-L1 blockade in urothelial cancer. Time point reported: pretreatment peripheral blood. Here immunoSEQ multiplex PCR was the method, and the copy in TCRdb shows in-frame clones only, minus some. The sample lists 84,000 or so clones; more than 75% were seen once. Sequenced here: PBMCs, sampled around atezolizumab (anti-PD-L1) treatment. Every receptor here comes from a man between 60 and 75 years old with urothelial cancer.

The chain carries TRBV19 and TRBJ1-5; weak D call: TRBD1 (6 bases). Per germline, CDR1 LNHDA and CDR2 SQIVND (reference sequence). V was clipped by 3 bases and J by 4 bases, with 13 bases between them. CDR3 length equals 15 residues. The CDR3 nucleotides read TGTGCCAGTAGTATGTGGGACACTAAAAATCAGCCCCAGCATTTT. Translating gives CASSMWDTKNQPQHF. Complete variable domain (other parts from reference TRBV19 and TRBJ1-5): DGGITQSPKYLFRKEGQNVTLSCEQNLNHDAMYWYRQDPGQGLRLIYYSQIVNDFQKGDIAEGYSVSREKKESFPLTVTSAQKNPTAFYLCASSMWDTKNQPQHFGDGTRLSIL.

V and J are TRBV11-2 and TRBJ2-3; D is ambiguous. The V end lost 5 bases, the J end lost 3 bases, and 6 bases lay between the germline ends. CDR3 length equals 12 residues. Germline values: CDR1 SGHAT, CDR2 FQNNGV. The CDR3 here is CASSPMTDTQYF. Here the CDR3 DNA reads TGTGCCAGCAGCCCTATGACAGATACGCAGTATTTT.

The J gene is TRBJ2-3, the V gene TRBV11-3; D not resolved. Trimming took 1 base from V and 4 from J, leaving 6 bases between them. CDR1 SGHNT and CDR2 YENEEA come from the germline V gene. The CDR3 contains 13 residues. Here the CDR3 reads CASSLVPADTQYF. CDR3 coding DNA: TGTGCCAGCAGCTTAGTGCCGGCAGATACGCAGTATTTT. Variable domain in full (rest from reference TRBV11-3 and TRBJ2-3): EAGVVQSPRYKIIEKKQPVAFWCNPISGHNTLYWYLQNLGQGPELLIRYENEEAVDDSQLPKDRFSAERLKGVDSTLKIQPAELGDSAVYLCASSLVPADTQYFGPGTRLTVL.

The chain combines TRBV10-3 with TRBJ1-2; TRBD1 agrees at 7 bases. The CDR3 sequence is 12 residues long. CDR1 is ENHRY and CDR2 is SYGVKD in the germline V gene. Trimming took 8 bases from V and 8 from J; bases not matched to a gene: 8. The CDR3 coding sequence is TGTGCCATCGGCCGGGACAGAAAAGGCTACACCTTC. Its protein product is CAIGRDRKGYTF.

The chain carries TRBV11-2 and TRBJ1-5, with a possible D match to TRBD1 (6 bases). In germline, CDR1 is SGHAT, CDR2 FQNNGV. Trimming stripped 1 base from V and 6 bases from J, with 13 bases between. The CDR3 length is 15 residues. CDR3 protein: CASSLAQGLGQPQHF. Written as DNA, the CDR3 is TGTGCCAGCAGCTTAGCACAGGGTCTGGGTCAGCCCCAGCATTTT.

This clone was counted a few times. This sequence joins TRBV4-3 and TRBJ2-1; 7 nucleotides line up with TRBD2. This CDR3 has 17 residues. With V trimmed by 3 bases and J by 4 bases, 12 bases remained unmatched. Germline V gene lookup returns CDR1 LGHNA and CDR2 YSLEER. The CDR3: CASSQEILARRYNEQFF. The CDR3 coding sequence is TGCGCCAGCAGCCAGGAAATACTAGCGAGAAGATACAATGAGCAGTTCTTC.

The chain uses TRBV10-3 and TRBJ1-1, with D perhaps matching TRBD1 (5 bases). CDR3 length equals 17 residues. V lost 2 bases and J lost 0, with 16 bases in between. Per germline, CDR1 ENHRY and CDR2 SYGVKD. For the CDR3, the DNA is TGTGCCATCAGTGAGCGGGGGGGGTGGGGTATGAACACTGAAGCTTTCTTT. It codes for CAISERGGWGMNTEAFF.

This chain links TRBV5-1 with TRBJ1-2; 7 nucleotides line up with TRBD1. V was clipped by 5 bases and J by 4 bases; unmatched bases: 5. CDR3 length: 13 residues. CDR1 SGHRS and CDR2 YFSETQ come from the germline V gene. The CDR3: CASSEGAGYGYTF. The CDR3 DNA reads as TGCGCCAGCAGTGAGGGGGCAGGCTATGGCTACACCTTC.

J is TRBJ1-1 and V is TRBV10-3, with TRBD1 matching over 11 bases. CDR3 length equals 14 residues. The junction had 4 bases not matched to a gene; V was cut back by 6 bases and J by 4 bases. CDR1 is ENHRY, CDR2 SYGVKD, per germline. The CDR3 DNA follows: TGTGCCATCAGAGACGGGACAGGGGGCACTGAAGCTTTCTTT. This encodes CAIRDGTGGTEAFF.

The CDR3 DNA sequence: TGTGCTAGTGGACTAGCGGGGCGAATGTACGAGCAGTACTTC. Its translation: CASGLAGRMYEQYF. The chain links TRBV12-5 to TRBJ2-7, with 10 bases lining up with TRBD2. Trimming cost V 6 bases and J 4 bases; bases outside gene matches: 6. The CDR3 extends over 14 amino acids. Germline V gene sequence: CDR1 LGHNT, CDR2 FRNRAP.